These T cell receptor beta chains were read from a single sample in a study of shared clonotypes between healthy human individuals. The protocol was immunoSEQ multiplex PCR, while the TCRdb copy is restricted to in-frame clones and leaves out a portion. The data hold 1,500,000 or so clones, with around 98.5% observed a single time. The specimen was naive CD4+ T cells sorted from blood. The receptors were gathered from a man aged 25-45 years in good health. CDR3s include the opening cysteine and the closing phenylalanine or tryptophan. Each record gives: J gene, V gene, CDR3 protein.

J: TRBJ2-3; V: TRBV7-2; CDR3: CASRPIRQPTDTQYF
J: TRBJ1-2; V: TRBV25-1; CDR3: CASSFTGKGGYTF
J: TRBJ2-1; V: TRBV4-1; CDR3: CASSQDWGTSGSSYNEQFF
J: TRBJ2-7; V: TRBV5-5; CDR3: CASSLEAQGQHVAEQYF
J: TRBJ2-7; V: TRBV10-2; CDR3: CASRSGVSYEQYF
J: TRBJ1-1; V: TRBV9; CDR3: CASSVARPDRGDLEAFF
J: TRBJ2-1; V: TRBV28; CDR3: CASSLFRLGSSYNEQFF
J: TRBJ1-1; V: TRBV5-1; CDR3: CASSLEVGNTEAFF
J: TRBJ2-5; V: TRBV18; CDR3: CASSSIGLGAWSSQETQYF
J: TRBJ2-5; V: TRBV18; CDR3: CASSPQTVAIQETQYF
J: TRBJ2-1; V: TRBV18; CDR3: CASSPPVARANEQFF
J: TRBJ2-6; V: TRBV6-4; CDR3: CASSDSRLAGASGANVLTF
J: TRBJ2-7; V: TRBV7-8; CDR3: CASSREGGQEQYF